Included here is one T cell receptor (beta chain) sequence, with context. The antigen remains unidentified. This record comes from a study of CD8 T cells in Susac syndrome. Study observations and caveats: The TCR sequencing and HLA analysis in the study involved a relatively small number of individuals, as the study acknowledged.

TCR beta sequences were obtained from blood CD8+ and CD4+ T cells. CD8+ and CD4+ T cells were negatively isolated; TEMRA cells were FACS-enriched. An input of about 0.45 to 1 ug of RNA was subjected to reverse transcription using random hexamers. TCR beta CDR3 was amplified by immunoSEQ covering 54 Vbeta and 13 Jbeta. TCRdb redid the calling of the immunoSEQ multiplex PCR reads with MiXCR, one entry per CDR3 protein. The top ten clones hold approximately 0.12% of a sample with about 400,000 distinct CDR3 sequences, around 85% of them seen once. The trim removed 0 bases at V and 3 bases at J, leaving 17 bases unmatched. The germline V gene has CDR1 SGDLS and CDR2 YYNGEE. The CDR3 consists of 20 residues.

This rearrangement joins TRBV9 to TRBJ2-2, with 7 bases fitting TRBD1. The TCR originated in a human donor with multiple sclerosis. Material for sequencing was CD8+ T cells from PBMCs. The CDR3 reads CASSVAPLLVGTDHTGELFF. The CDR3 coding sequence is TGTGCCAGCAGCGTAGCTCCCCTCCTGGTGGGGACAGATCACACCGGGGAGCTGTTTTTT.